The 24 T cell receptor beta chains listed next were all sequenced from one sample in a study of shared clonotypes between healthy human individuals. Clones were sequenced by immunoSEQ multiplex PCR, and TCRdb holds only the in-frame ones, with some missing. The repertoire holds about 820,000 clones, with 90% to 95% as singletons. Only CD45RO-negative cells positively selected for CCR7 counted as naive CD8 cells, so terminally differentiated effector memory CD45RA+ cells were excluded. Sequenced: naive CD8+ T cells sorted from blood. The receptors shown here come from a man between 25 and 39 years old in good health.

With respect to this clone: Other DNA sequences in this sample translate to the same CDR3. This chain uses TRBV5-1 with TRBJ2-7, with TRBD2 identical over 10 bases. Germline loops: CDR1 SGHRS, CDR2 YFSETQ. CDR3 length: 14 amino acids. The ends lost 5 bases at V and 2 bases at J; junction bases unmatched: 4. The CDR3 loop is CASSWTSGAYEQYF. The DNA for the CDR3 is TGCGCCAGCAGTTGGACTAGCGGTGCCTACGAGCAGTACTTC.

This chain joins TRBV2 and TRBJ2-1; D perhaps matches TRBD2 (6 bases). V lost 10 bases, J lost 1 base, and 14 bases lay in between. The germline CDR1 and CDR2 sequences are SNHLY and FYNNEI. The CDR3 sequence is 14 residues long. The CDR3 DNA is TGTGCCATCAGAGGGACTCCTTCCTACAATGAGCAGTTCTTC. It encodes CAIRGTPSYNEQFF. Using reference TRBV2 and TRBJ2-1 for the parts outside the CDR3, the full variable domain is EPEVTQTPSHQVTQMGQEVILRCVPISNHLYFYWYRQILGQKVEFLVSFYNNEISEKSEIFDDQFSVERPDGSNFTLKIRSTKLEDSAMYFCAIRGTPSYNEQFFGPGTRLTVL.

The V and J genes are TRBV20-1 and TRBJ2-7, with unresolved D. The CDR3 has 11 residues. The V end lost 6 bases, the J end lost 7 bases, and 13 bases lay between the germline ends. The germline gives CDR1 DFQATT, CDR2 SNEGSKA (reference sequence). CDR3 bases: TGCAGTGCACAGACTGGTACAGAGCAGTACTTC. It yields the protein CSAQTGTEQYF.

V gene TRBV27 combines with J gene TRBJ2-1, with 9 bases that match TRBD1. Looked up from germline, CDR1 is MNHEY and CDR2 is SMNVEV (reference sequence). J lost 4 bases, V lost 3 bases, and 7 bases had no gene match. The CDR3 extends over 16 amino acids. The CDR3 region has the DNA TGTGCCAGCAGTTTGTTGGGACAGGGCCTTTACAATGAGCAGTTCTTC. Translating it yields CASSLLGQGLYNEQFF.

The rearrangement uses TRBV6-1 and TRBJ2-1; D is undetermined. V was trimmed by 7 bases and J by 0 bases, leaving 7 bases between them. In germline, CDR1 is MNHNS, CDR2 SASEGT. The CDR3 is 13 amino acids. The CDR3 here is CASNPSSYNEQFF. CDR3 nucleotide sequence: TGTGCCAGCAATCCTAGCTCCTACAATGAGCAGTTCTTC.

The chain employs TRBV18 and TRBJ2-3, with no clear D. Germline V CDR1 and CDR2: KGHSH, LQKENI. The CDR3 has 13 residues. V gave up 6 bases and J gave up 2 bases, with 9 bases separating them. Here the CDR3 reads CASSLSITDTQYF. CDR3 bases: TGTGCCAGCTCGTTGTCGATCACAGATACGCAGTATTTT. Looking up the rest from reference TRBV18 and TRBJ2-3 gives the full variable domain: NAGVMQNPRHLVRRRGQEARLRCSPMKGHSHVYWYRQLPEEGLKFMVYLQKENIIDESGMPKERFSAEFPKEGPSILRIQQVVRGDSAAYFCASSLSITDTQYFGPGTRLTVL.

The chain employs TRBV5-5 and TRBJ1-1; TRBD1 matches at 10 bases. The germline CDR1 and CDR2 sequences are SGHKS and YYEKEE (reference sequence). V lost 1 base and J lost 8; bases outside the gene matches: 11. This CDR3 region has 16 residues. CDR3 in DNA: TGTGCCAGCAGCTTGCTAAGACAGGGGGCATACCTCGAAGCTTTCTTT. Translating it yields CASSLLRQGAYLEAFF.

CDR3: CASSQTKGRYEQYF. The CDR3 region has the DNA TGTGCCAGCAGTCAGACAAAGGGCCGGTACGAGCAGTACTTC. The chain has TRBV6-5 and TRBJ2-7; D not resolved. Between the trimmed V and J ends, which lost 5 bases and 4 bases, there was a span of 15 bases. The germline V gene encodes CDR1 MNHEY and CDR2 SVGAGI. CDR3 length equals 14 residues.

J is TRBJ2-3 and V is TRBV10-1; unclear D gene. Trimming removed 3 bases at V and 6 bases at J, with 13 bases between. CDR1 WNHNN and CDR2 SYGVQD come from the germline V gene (reference sequence). This CDR3 is built from 14 residues. CDR3 sequence (DNA): TGCGCCAGCAGTGAAATCGGTACCGGGGATACGCAGTATTTT. Amino acids: CASSEIGTGDTQYF.

The chain is built from TRBV7-6 and TRBJ1-1; D ambiguous. CDR1 and CDR2 (germline): SGHVS, FNYEAQ. The CDR3 is made up of 12 amino acids. Trimming pared 2 bases from V and 4 bases from J, leaving 5 bases between. CDR3 sequence: CASSLWGTEAFF. The CDR3 coding sequence is TGTGCCAGCAGCTTATGGGGCACTGAAGCTTTCTTT. Supplemented by reference TRBV7-6 and TRBJ1-1, the full variable domain reads GAGVSQSPRYKVTKRGQDVALRCDPISGHVSLYWYRQALGQGPEFLTYFNYEAQQDKSGLPNDRFSAERPEGSISTLTIQRTEQRDSAMYRCASSLWGTEAFFGQGTRLTVV.

A note on this clone: The junction departs from germline at one end; a sequencing error may be responsible. The chain combines TRBV30 with TRBJ1-2, with a weak D call TRBD1 (5 bases). The CDR3 is 13 residues long. Germline V CDR1 and CDR2: GTSNPN, SVGIG (reference sequence). The CDR3 coding sequence is TGTGCCTGGAGCGGGGGGACCGGCTATCGCTACACCTTC. Amino acids: CAWSGGTGYRYTF.

The genes are TRBV11-2 and TRBJ2-7; 8 bases align to TRBD1. V was pared by 5 bases and J by 3 bases, with 15 bases of the junction left unmatched. The CDR3 is 17 residues long. CDR1 and CDR2 from the germline V gene are SGHAT and FQNNGV. CDR3 region: CASSPSIDRGKYYEQYF. As DNA, the CDR3 is TGTGCCAGCAGCCCATCCATCGACAGGGGAAAATACTACGAGCAGTACTTC.

Of note for this clone: In the same sample, other DNA sequences code for this CDR3. The rearrangement links TRBV7-2 to TRBJ2-7; tentatively, D is TRBD2 (5 bases). V lost 3 bases to trimming and J lost 0 bases, with 9 bases between them. The CDR3 is made up of 14 amino acids. Germline CDR1 and CDR2: SGHTA and FQGNSA. CDR3 sequence reads: CASSFSGPSYEQYF. The CDR3 nucleotides read TGTGCCAGCAGCTTCAGCGGCCCCTCCTACGAGCAGTACTTC.

The chain recombines TRBV27 with TRBJ2-7; the D gene could be TRBD1 or TRBD2 (5 bases each). Germline V gives CDR1 MNHEY, CDR2 SMNVEV (reference sequence). Trimming removed 5 bases from V and 3 bases from J, with 14 bases in between. The CDR3 totals 14 residues. CDR3 amino acids: CASSPVGTYYEQYF. In nucleotides, the CDR3 is TGTGCCAGCAGTCCCGTTGGGACCTACTACGAGCAGTACTTC.

The chain employs TRBV27 and TRBJ2-7; 8 bases are a match to TRBD1. Germline loops: CDR1 MNHEY, CDR2 SMNVEV (reference sequence). CDR3 size: 14 residues. J lost 5 bases, V lost 3 bases, and 6 bases had no gene match. As DNA, the CDR3 is TGTGCCAGCAGTTTGACAGGGGTTTTCGACGAGCAGTACTTC. Its protein is CASSLTGVFDEQYF.

The genes are TRBV7-2 and TRBJ1-1; a possible D gene is TRBD1 (6 bases). Germline assignment: CDR1 SGHTA and CDR2 FQGNSA. CDR3 length: 15 residues. Trimming took 5 bases from V and 0 from J, leaving 13 bases between them. As DNA, the CDR3 is TGTGCCAGCAGCCCCACTGGGGGCATGAACACTGAAGCTTTCTTT. It yields the protein CASSPTGGMNTEAFF.

The CDR3 region has the DNA TGTGCCATCAGTGTCGACGGGGCGAGCTCCTACGAGCAGTACTTC. Protein sequence: CAISVDGASSYEQYF. The rearrangement uses TRBV10-3 and TRBJ2-7; D possibly matches TRBD1 or TRBD2 (5 bases each). Trimming pared 4 bases from V and 0 bases from J, leaving 13 bases between. Looked up from germline, CDR1 is ENHRY and CDR2 is SYGVKD. This CDR3 comprises 15 residues.

V is TRBV11-2 and J is TRBJ2-1, with TRBD2 identical over 13 bases. CDR3 length: 15 amino acids. Trimming at V came to 5 bases and at J to 6 bases, leaving 4 bases not matched to a gene. The V gene's germline CDR1 is SGHAT and CDR2 FQNNGV. The DNA of the CDR3 is TGTGCCAGCAGCCGGACTAGCGGGAGTATCAATGAGCAGTTCTTC. It is translated as CASSRTSGSINEQFF.

The CDR3 DNA follows: TGTGCCAGCAGTAGGGACAGGGGGTACACCGGGGAGCTGTTTTTT. Translated: CASSRDRGYTGELFF. This chain joins TRBV27 and TRBJ2-2, with TRBD1 identical over 11 bases. The CDR3 runs 15 residues. Trimming removed 5 bases from V and 3 bases from J; junction bases left unmatched: 2. CDR1 is MNHEY, CDR2 SMNVEV, per germline (reference sequence).

V and J are TRBV27 and TRBJ2-7, with D possibly being TRBD2 (6 bases). V was pared by 4 bases and J by 2 bases, with 9 bases between. The germline CDR1 and CDR2 sequences are MNHEY and SMNVEV (reference sequence). CDR3 length: 13 residues. The CDR3 region has the DNA TGTGCCAGCAGTTATACGGGGGCCTACGAGCAGTACTTC. Residues: CASSYTGAYEQYF.

The CDR3 protein is CASSSTTNDRGQYEQYF. The DNA of the CDR3 is TGTGCCAGCAGCTCCACGACAAATGACAGGGGGCAATACGAGCAGTACTTC. The V and J genes are TRBV9 and TRBJ2-7; 10 bases match TRBD1. Germline lookup yields CDR1 SGDLS and CDR2 YYNGEE. V trimming: 4 bases; J trimming: 4 bases; junction bases outside the gene matches: 14. The CDR3 is 17 amino acids. Variable domain in full (rest from reference TRBV9 and TRBJ2-7): DSGVTQTPKHLITATGQRVTLRCSPRSGDLSVYWYQQSLDQGLQFLIQYYNGEERAKGNILERFSAQQFPDLHSELNLSSLELGDSALYFCASSSTTNDRGQYEQYFGPGTRLTVT.

V gene TRBV2 combines with J gene TRBJ2-7; D is unclear. The CDR3 is 13 residues long. From germline, CDR1 is SNHLY and CDR2 FYNNEI. V lost 7 bases and J 1 base, leaving 11 bases between the germline ends. For the CDR3, the DNA is TGTGCCAGCAATGGGCTGCTATCCTACGAGCAGTACTTC. It yields the protein CASNGLLSYEQYF.

The gene calls are TRBV11-2 and TRBJ2-7; D is undetermined. With 2 bases removed from V and 4 bases from J, the gap between germline ends came to 9 bases. This CDR3 region has 13 residues. Per the germline V gene, CDR1 is SGHAT and CDR2 is FQNNGV. Written as DNA, the CDR3 is TGTGCCAGCAGCTTACCGTCCCCGTACGAGCAGTACTTC. It is translated as CASSLPSPYEQYF.

The chain carries TRBV4-1 and TRBJ2-3; unclear D gene. The CDR3 contains 13 residues. Trimming took 1 base from V and 6 from J, leaving 8 bases between them. CDR1 is MGHRA, CDR2 YSYEKL, per germline. DNA for the CDR3: TGCGCCAGCAGCCAAGTACCCTCGGATACGCAGTATTTT. Translating it yields CASSQVPSDTQYF.